This T cell receptor (beta chain) emerged from a study of T and B cells in COVID-19 patients. From blood, about 240-550 ng of genomic DNA served as TRB template. This clonotype was counted ten times or more. V was clipped by 6 bases and J by 5 bases, with 23 bases between them. The CDR3 loop spans 16 amino acids. CDR1 is LNHDA and CDR2 is SQIVND in the germline V gene (reference sequence). BIOMED2 TRB-A/B primer pools were used in multiplex TRB PCR. TCRdb called the multiplex PCR reads again in MiXCR, with one record for every CDR3 protein. The table lists approximately 14,000 distinct CDR3 sequences, approximately 30% of them singletons, with about 6.8% in the top ten.

Source material: blood. J is TRBJ2-7 and V is TRBV19, with D perhaps TRBD1 or TRBD2 (5 bases each). This receptor was taken from a human donor who had recovered from COVID-19. The CDR3 reads CASSLGAGTGRHEQYF. CDR3 nucleotides: TGTGCCAGTAGCCTTGGGGCAGGGACCGGGCGGCACGAGCAGTACTTC.